Below, 5 T cell receptor beta chains from the same sample are listed, as sequenced in a study of T cells in Graves' hyperthyroidism and ophthalmopathy. RNA transcripts provided the source from which TCR beta CDR3 regions were amplified. First-round RT-PCR with HTBI primers amplified the TCR CDR3 region. TCRdb re-derived calls from the multiplex PCR reads in MiXCR, one entry per CDR3 protein. The table shows 300,000 to 450,000 distinct CDR3 sequences, with roughly 13% occurring only once. The source material was blood. These receptors were collected from a man aged 30 to 39 with Graves' hyperthyroidism that later progressed to Graves' ophthalmopathy.

CDR3 sequence (DNA): TGCGCCAGCAGCTTGGCCGGGCAGGGGGCGAACGGCTACACCTTC. The encoded protein is CASSLAGQGANGYTF. V and J are TRBV5-1 and TRBJ1-2; 8 bases match TRBD1. Germline loops: CDR1 SGHRS, CDR2 YFSETQ. The V and J ends lost 0 bases and 8 bases, in that order; junction bases with no gene match: 9. CDR3 length: 15 amino acids.

The chain uses TRBV28 and TRBJ2-2, with D uncertain. This CDR3 contains 16 residues. CDR1 and CDR2 from the germline V gene are MDHEN and SYDVKM. V shed 3 bases and J shed 0 bases, with 11 bases lying between them. For the CDR3, the DNA is TGTGCCAGCAGTTTTGTGCGGAGAACGAACACCGGGGAGCTGTTTTTT. Amino acid sequence: CASSFVRRTNTGELFF.

This clonotype has more than one count but fewer than ten. This chain uses TRBV20-1 with TRBJ2-7, with TRBD1 identical over 7 bases. Germline CDR1 DFQATT, CDR2 SNEGSKA (reference sequence). Trimming cost V 3 bases and J 6 bases; bases outside gene matches: 11. The CDR3 consists of 14 residues. The CDR3 loop reads CSASKTGQLGEQYF. The CDR3 coding sequence is TGCAGTGCTAGCAAGACAGGGCAGTTGGGCGAGCAGTACTTC.

Only a few counts were recorded for this clonotype. The germline gene is not matched at one end of the junction; a read error may be the cause. This rearrangement joins TRBV7-9 to TRBJ1-1; TRBD1 matches 7 bases. The germline CDR1 and CDR2 sequences are SEHNR and FQNEAQ (reference sequence). CDR3 length: 15 residues. The CDR3 nucleotides are TGTGCCAGCAGCACCTCAGGGGGGGTGAACTCTGAAGCTTTCTTT. Amino acids: CASSTSGGVNSEAFF.

This clonotype was counted many times. The rearrangement links TRBV12-3 or TRBV12-4 to TRBJ2-5; 10 bases are a match to TRBD1. Losses at the gene ends were 3 bases for V and 4 bases for J; bases not matched to a gene: 2. The CDR3 spans 14 residues. The CDR3 region is CASSLTGGLETQYF. The CDR3 DNA follows: TGTGCCAGCAGTTTGACAGGGGGCCTAGAGACCCAGTACTTC.